This TCR beta chain was profiled in a study of Tregs in tolerant kidney transplant recipients. Generated by immunoSEQ multiplex PCR, the TCRdb table keeps only in-frame clones and is missing some. The table shows tens of thousands of clones, with over 95% occurring only once. This CDR3 spans 13 amino acids. Per germline, CDR1 SGHTA and CDR2 FQGNSA. V was cut by 3 bases and J by 3 bases, with 9 bases left in between. A word on this clone: Its antigen is unidentified.

The chain has TRBV7-2 and TRBJ2-7; TRBD1 might be the D (5 bases). Sequencing used Tregs from blood cultured with allogeneic cells. The sequence was obtained from a human donor in good health. CDR3 bases: TGTGCCAGCAGCTTTGCAGGGTACTACGAGCAGTACTTC. Translated, it gives CASSFAGYYEQYF. The variable domain in full, with the rest retrieved from reference TRBV7-2 and TRBJ2-7, is GAGVSQSPSNKVTEKGKDVELRCDPISGHTALYWYRQSLGQGLEFLIYFQGNSAPDKSGLPSDRFSAERTGGSVSTLTIQRTQQEDSAVYLCASSFAGYYEQYFGPGTRLTVT.